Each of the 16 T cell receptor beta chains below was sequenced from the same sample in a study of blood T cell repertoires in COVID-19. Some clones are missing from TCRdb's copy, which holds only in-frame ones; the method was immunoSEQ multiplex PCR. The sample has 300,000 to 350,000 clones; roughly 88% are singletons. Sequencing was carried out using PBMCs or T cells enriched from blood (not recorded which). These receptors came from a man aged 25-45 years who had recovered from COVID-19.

The CDR3 here is CASLSGGSPLHF. In DNA form, the CDR3 reads TGTGCCAGCCTCTCGGGGGGATCACCCCTCCACTTT. V is TRBV28 and J is TRBJ1-6, with a weak D call TRBD1 (5 bases). The CDR3 spans 12 residues. Trimming stripped 8 bases from V and 10 bases from J, with 12 bases between. CDR1 is MDHEN, CDR2 SYDVKM, per germline.

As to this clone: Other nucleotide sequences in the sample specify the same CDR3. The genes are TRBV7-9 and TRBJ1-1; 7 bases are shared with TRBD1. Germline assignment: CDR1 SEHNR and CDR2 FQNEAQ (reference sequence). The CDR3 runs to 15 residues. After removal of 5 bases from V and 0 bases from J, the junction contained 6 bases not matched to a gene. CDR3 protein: CASSLRQGMNTEAFF. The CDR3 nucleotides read TGTGCCAGCAGCCTGCGACAGGGTATGAACACTGAAGCTTTCTTT.

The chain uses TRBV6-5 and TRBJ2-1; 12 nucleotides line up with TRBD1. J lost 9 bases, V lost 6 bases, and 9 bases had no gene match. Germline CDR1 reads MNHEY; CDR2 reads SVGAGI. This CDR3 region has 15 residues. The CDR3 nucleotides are TGTGCCAGCAGACCGGGACAGGGGGCCTATAGTGAGCAGTTCTTC. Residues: CASRPGQGAYSEQFF.

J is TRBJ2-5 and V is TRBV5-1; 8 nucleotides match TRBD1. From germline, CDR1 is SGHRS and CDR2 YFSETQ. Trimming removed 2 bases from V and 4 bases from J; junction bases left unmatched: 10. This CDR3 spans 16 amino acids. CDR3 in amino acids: CASSFVDRAVPETQYF. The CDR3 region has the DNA TGCGCCAGCAGCTTTGTGGACAGGGCAGTTCCAGAGACCCAGTACTTC.

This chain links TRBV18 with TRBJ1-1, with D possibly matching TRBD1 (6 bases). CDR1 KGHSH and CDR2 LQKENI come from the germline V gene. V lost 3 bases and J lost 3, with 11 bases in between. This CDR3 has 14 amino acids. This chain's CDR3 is CASSPDRTYTEAFF. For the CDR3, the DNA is TGTGCCAGCTCACCCGACAGGACTTACACTGAAGCTTTCTTT. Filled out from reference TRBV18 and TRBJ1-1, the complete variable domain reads NAGVMQNPRHLVRRRGQEARLRCSPMKGHSHVYWYRQLPEEGLKFMVYLQKENIIDESGMPKERFSAEFPKEGPSILRIQQVVRGDSAAYFCASSPDRTYTEAFFGQGTRLTVV.

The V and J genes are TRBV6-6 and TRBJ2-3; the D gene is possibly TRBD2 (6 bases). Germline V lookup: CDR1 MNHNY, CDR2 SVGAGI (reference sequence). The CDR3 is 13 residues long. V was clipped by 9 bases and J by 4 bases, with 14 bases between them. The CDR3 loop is CASLQGGADTQYF. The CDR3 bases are TGTGCCAGTCTCCAGGGAGGTGCAGATACGCAGTATTTT.

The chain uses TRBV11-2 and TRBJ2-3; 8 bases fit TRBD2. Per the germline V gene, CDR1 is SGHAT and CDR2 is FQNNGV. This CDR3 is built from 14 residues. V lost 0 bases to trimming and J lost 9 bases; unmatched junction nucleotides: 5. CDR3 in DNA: TGTGCCAGCAGCTTAGACAGGAGCGGGGGAACGCAGTATTTT. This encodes CASSLDRSGGTQYF. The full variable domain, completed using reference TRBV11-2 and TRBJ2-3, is EAGVAQSPRYKIIEKRQSVAFWCNPISGHATLYWYQQILGQGPKLLIQFQNNGVVDDSQLPKDRFSAERLKGVDSTLKIQPAKLEDSAVYLCASSLDRSGGTQYFGPGTRLTVL.

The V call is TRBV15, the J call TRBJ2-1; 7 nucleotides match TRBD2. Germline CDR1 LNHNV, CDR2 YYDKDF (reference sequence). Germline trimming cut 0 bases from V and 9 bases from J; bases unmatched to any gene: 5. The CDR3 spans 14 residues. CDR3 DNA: TGTGCCACCAGCAGAGATCTTTTAGCGGGTGAGCAGTTCTTC. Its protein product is CATSRDLLAGEQFF.

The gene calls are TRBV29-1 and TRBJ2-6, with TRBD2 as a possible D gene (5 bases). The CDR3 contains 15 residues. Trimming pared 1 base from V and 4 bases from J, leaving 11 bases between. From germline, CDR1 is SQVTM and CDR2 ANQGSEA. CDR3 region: CSVEVGVRGANVLTF. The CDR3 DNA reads TGCAGCGTTGAAGTCGGGGTCAGGGGGGCCAACGTCCTGACTTTC.

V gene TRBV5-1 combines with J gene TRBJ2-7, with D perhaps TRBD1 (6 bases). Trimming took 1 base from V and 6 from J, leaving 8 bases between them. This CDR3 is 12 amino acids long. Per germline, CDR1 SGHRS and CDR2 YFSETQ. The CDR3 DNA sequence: TGCGCCAGCAGCTTGACAGGGTCCGAGCAGTACTTC. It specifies CASSLTGSEQYF.

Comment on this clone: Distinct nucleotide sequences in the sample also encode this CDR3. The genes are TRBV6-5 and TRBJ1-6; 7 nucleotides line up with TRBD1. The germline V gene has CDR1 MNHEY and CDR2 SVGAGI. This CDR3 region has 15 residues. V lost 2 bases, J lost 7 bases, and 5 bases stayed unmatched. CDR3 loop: CASSYAGTANSPLHF. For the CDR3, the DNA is TGTGCCAGCAGTTACGCGGGGACAGCCAATTCACCCCTCCACTTT.

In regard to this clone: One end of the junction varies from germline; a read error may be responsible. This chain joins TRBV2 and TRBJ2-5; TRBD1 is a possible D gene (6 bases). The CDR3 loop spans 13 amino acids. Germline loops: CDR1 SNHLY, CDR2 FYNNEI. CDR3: CASNEGQQETQYF. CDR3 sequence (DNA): TGTGCCAGCAATGAAGGACAGCAAGAGACCCAGTACTTC.

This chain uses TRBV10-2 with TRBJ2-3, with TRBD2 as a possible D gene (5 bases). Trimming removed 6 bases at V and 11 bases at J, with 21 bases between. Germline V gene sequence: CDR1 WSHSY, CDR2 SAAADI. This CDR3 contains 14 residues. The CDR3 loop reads CASSELEPRRGQYF. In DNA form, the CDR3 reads TGCGCCAGCAGCGAACTAGAGCCCCGACGGGGGCAGTATTTT.

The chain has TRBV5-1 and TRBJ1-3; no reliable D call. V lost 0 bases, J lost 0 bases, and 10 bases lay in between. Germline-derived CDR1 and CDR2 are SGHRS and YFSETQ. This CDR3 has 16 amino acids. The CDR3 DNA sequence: TGCGCCAGCAGCTTGGCTGACACAAACTCTGGAAACACCATATATTTT. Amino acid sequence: CASSLADTNSGNTIYF.

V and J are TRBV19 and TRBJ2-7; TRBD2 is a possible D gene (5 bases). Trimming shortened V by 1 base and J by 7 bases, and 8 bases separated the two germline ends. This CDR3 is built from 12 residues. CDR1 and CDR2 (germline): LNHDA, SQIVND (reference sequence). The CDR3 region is CASSIASGEQYF. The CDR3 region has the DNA TGTGCCAGTAGTATAGCCTCGGGGGAGCAGTACTTC.

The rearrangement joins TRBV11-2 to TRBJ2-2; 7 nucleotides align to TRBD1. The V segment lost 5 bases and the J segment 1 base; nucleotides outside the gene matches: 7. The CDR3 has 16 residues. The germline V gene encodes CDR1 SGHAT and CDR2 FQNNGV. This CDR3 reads CASSLGRTGNTGELFF. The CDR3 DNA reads TGTGCCAGCAGCCTCGGACGGACAGGGAACACCGGGGAGCTGTTTTTT.